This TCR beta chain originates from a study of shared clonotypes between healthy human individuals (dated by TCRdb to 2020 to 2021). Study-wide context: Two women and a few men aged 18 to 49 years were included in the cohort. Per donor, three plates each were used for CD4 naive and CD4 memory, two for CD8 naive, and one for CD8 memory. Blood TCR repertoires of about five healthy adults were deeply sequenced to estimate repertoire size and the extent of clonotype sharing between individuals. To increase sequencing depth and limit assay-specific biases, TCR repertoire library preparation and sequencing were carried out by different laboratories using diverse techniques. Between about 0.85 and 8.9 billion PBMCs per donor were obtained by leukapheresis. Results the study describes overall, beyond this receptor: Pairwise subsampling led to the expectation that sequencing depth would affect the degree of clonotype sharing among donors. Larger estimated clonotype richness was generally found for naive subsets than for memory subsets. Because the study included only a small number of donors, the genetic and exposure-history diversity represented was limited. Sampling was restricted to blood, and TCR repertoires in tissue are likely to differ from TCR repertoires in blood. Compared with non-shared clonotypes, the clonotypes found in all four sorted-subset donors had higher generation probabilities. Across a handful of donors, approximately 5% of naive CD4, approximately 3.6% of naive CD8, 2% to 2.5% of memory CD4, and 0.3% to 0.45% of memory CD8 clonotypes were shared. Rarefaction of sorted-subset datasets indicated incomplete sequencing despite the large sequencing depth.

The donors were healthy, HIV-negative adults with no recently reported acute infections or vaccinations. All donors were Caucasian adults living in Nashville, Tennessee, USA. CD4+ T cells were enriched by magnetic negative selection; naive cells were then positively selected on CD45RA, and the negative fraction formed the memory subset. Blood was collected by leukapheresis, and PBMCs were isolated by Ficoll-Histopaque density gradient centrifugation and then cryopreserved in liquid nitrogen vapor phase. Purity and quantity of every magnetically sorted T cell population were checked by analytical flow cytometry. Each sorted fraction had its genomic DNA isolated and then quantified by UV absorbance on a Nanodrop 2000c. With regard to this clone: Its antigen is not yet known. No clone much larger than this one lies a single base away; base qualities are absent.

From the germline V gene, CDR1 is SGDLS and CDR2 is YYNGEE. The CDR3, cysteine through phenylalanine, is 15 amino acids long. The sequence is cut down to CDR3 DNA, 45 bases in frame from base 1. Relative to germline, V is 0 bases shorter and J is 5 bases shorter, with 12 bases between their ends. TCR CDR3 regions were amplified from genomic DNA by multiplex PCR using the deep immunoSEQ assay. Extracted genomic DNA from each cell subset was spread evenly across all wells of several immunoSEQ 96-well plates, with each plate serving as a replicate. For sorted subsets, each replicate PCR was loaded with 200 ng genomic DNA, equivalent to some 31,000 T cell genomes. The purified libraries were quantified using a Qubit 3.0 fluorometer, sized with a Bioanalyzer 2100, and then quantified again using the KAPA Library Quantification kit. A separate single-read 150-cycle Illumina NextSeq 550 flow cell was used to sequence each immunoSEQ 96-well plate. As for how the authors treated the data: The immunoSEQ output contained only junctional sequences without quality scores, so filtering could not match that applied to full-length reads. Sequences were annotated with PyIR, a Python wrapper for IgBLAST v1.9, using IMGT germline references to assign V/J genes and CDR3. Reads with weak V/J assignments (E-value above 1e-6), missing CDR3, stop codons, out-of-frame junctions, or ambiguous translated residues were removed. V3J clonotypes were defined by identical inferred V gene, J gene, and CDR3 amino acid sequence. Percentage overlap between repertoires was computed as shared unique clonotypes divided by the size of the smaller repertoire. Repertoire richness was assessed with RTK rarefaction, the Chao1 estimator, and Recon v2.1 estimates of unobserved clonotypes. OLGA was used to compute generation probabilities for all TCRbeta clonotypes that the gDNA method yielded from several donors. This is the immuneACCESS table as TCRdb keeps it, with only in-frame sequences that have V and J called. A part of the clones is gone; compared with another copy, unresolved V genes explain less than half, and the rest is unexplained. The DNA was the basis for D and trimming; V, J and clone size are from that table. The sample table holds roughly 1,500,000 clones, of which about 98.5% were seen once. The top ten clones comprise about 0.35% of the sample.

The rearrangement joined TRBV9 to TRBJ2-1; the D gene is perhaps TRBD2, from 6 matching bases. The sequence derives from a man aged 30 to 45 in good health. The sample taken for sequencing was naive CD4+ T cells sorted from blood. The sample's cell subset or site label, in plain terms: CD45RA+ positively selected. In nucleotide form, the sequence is TGTGCCAGCAGCGTAGTAGGACTACCACACAATGAGCAGTTCTTC. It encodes CASSVVGLPHNEQFF.